The 30 T cell receptor beta chains listed next were all sequenced from one sample in a study of blood T cell repertoires in COVID-19 (dated by TCRdb to the early 2020s). The library was produced with the immunoSEQ multiplex PCR assay. TCRdb re-hosts the immuneACCESS table, in-frame sequences only. Its copies lack some clones; in the studies checked, an unresolved V gene accounts for under half of them, and the cause for the rest is not known. This sample holds over 200,000 clones; roughly 85% were observed only once. The top ten clonotypes cover roughly 2.3% of the sample. The specimen sequenced was peripheral blood. Receptors were obtained from a man aged 25-45 years who had recovered from COVID-19.

The chain uses TRBV3-1 (or the pseudogene TRBV3-2) and TRBJ2-1; 16 nucleotides line up with TRBD2. CDR1 is LGHDT and CDR2 is YNNKEL in the germline V gene (reference sequence). The V and J ends lost 4 bases and 2 bases, in that order; junction bases with no gene match: 2. CDR3 length: 17 residues. CDR3 DNA: TGTGCCAGCAGCCGGGGACTAGCGGGGGGGGCCTACAATGAGCAGTTCTTC. Translating it yields CASSRGLAGGAYNEQFF.

The V call is TRBV7-9, the J call TRBJ1-2, with D perhaps TRBD1 (5 bases). The CDR3 runs 14 residues. Germline loops: CDR1 SEHNR, CDR2 FQNEAQ (reference sequence). The V gene lost 4 bases and the J gene lost 4 bases, with 13 bases spanning the gap. The CDR3 DNA reads as TGTGCCAGCAGCTACGGGGGGATAGGCTATGGCTACACCTTC. Amino acid sequence: CASSYGGIGYGYTF.

The chain uses TRBV12-1 and TRBJ1-6; TRBD1, the table's D call, was not compared with the DNA. TRBV12-1 is flagged as a pseudogene. The CDR3 has 14 amino acids. In nucleotides, the CDR3 is TGTGCCAGCAGCTTGGGGACAGATAATTCACCCCTCCACTTT. Its protein product is CASSLGTDNSPLHF.

The chain employs TRBV3-1 (or the pseudogene TRBV3-2) and TRBJ2-3; 16 nucleotides agree with TRBD2. Germline V gene data show CDR1 as LGHDT and CDR2 as YNNKEL (reference sequence). The ends lost 2 bases at V and 2 bases at J; junction bases unmatched: 4. This CDR3 has 18 amino acids. The CDR3 DNA reads TGTGCCAGCAGCCAACAGGGACTAGCGGGGGGGCACACAGATACGCAGTATTTT. Translation gives CASSQQGLAGGHTDTQYF.

On this clone: Other DNA variants within this sample encode the same CDR3. The chain joins TRBV14 to TRBJ1-1; D call uncertain. Germline CDR1 SGHDN, CDR2 FVKESK. V was pared by 0 bases and J by 1 base, with 3 bases between. This CDR3 contains 13 residues. The CDR3 spells CASSQDRNTEAFF. The CDR3, as DNA: TGTGCCAGCAGCCAAGACAGGAACACTGAAGCTTTCTTT.

V gene TRBV10-1 combines with J gene TRBJ1-1; D remains unclear. Trimming cost V 7 bases and J 1 base, with 22 bases left between them. The CDR3 consists of 17 residues. The germline gives CDR1 WNHNN, CDR2 SYGVQD (reference sequence). The CDR3 nucleotides read TGCGCCAGCAAAATGATGAGGAGTAGGAAGGAGAACACTGAAGCTTTCTTT. It yields the protein CASKMMRSRKENTEAFF.

V and J are TRBV2 and TRBJ1-2; D is unresolved. This CDR3 spans 13 amino acids. The V and J ends lost 2 bases and 4 bases respectively, with 8 bases between them. Per the germline V gene, CDR1 is SNHLY and CDR2 is FYNNEI. CDR3 amino acids: CASSEISSYGYTF. CDR3 nucleotide sequence: TGTGCCAGCAGTGAAATTTCCAGCTATGGCTACACCTTC.

The chain is built from TRBV6-5 and TRBJ2-7, with 7 bases identical to TRBD1. V lost 8 bases and J lost 1; bases outside the gene matches: 2. Per germline, CDR1 MNHEY and CDR2 SVGAGI. CDR3 length: 12 residues. CDR3 nucleotide sequence: TGTGCCAGCGGGGGACAGTCCTACGAGCAGTACTTC. It translates to CASGGQSYEQYF.

The rearrangement joins TRBV9 to TRBJ2-3; 8 positions match TRBD1. Looked up from germline, CDR1 is SGDLS and CDR2 is YYNGEE. The junction had 3 bases not matched to a gene; V was cut back by 3 bases and J by 0 bases. The CDR3 is 15 amino acids. CDR3 nucleotide sequence: TGTGCCAGCAGCGCGGACAGGGCAAGCACAGATACGCAGTATTTT. Encoded protein: CASSADRASTDTQYF. Looking up the rest from reference TRBV9 and TRBJ2-3 gives the full variable domain: DSGVTQTPKHLITATGQRVTLRCSPRSGDLSVYWYQQSLDQGLQFLIQYYNGEERAKGNILERFSAQQFPDLHSELNLSSLELGDSALYFCASSADRASTDTQYFGPGTRLTVL.

This sequence joins TRBV6-5 and TRBJ2-7; a weak D match, TRBD1 (5 bases). From germline, CDR1 is MNHEY and CDR2 SVGAGI. The CDR3 has 14 residues. Trimming stripped 8 bases from V and 11 bases from J, with 25 bases between. DNA of the CDR3: TGTGCCAGCCAACTCCAGGGCCACGTCATGTTTAAGTACTTC. This codes for CASQLQGHVMFKYF.

This clone has only one observation. A junction end diverges from the germline sequence, so it may reflect a read error. V and J are TRBV6-1 and TRBJ2-1; TRBD2 agrees at 9 bases. Per the germline V gene, CDR1 is MNHNS and CDR2 is SASEGT. This CDR3 is built from 14 residues. The CDR3 region is CASREAGGYNEQFF. CDR3 sequence (DNA): TGTGCCAGCAGGGAAGCGGGGGGCTACAATGAGCAGTTCTTC.

This chain links TRBV5-1 with TRBJ2-3; 7 positions match TRBD1. This CDR3 contains 15 residues. Germline lookup yields CDR1 SGHRS and CDR2 YFSETQ. Trimming at V came to 10 bases and at J to 6 bases, leaving 17 bases not matched to a gene. Here the CDR3 reads CASKVEQGFRDTQYF. In DNA, the CDR3 is TGCGCCTCGAAGGTGGAACAGGGGTTTAGGGATACGCAGTATTTT.

The rearrangement uses TRBV28 and TRBJ2-7; 7 positions match TRBD1. CDR1 MDHEN and CDR2 SYDVKM come from the germline V gene. V lost 4 bases, J lost 0 bases, and 9 bases stayed unmatched. The length of the CDR3 is 16 residues. Here the CDR3 reads CASSSLNRGPSYEQYF. The CDR3 nucleotides read TGTGCCAGCAGTTCCCTCAACAGGGGCCCCTCCTACGAGCAGTACTTC.

The V gene is TRBV27, the J gene TRBJ2-3, with D possibly TRBD2 on 6 matching bases. Trimming cost V 2 bases and J 2 bases, with 17 bases left between them. Germline lookup yields CDR1 MNHEY and CDR2 SMNVEV (reference sequence). The CDR3 extends over 17 amino acids. The CDR3 region is CASSLGGSGLPTDTQYF. CDR3 nucleotides: TGTGCCAGCAGTTTAGGTGGTAGCGGTCTTCCCACAGATACGCAGTATTTT.

The chain uses TRBV2 and TRBJ1-1; TRBD1 matches at 7 bases. The junction had 5 bases not matched to a gene; V was cut back by 7 bases and J by 3 bases. This CDR3 comprises 13 residues. Germline lookup yields CDR1 SNHLY and CDR2 FYNNEI. The CDR3 DNA sequence: TGTGCCAGCACTCCGGACAGGCACACTGAAGCTTTCTTT. It is translated as CASTPDRHTEAFF.

This clone was seen more than once but under ten times. The chain joins TRBV10-1 to TRBJ1-3; D is possibly TRBD1 (6 bases). This CDR3 is 14 amino acids long. V was pared by 3 bases and J by 2 bases, with 8 bases between. Germline-derived CDR1 and CDR2 are WNHNN and SYGVQD (reference sequence). The CDR3 is CASSEAGAGNTIYF. The DNA of the CDR3 is TGCGCCAGCAGTGAAGCAGGGGCTGGAAACACCATATATTTT.

The chain has TRBV6-5 and TRBJ2-1; tentatively, D is TRBD2 (6 bases). The germline V gene has CDR1 MNHEY and CDR2 SVGAGI. The V end lost 8 bases, the J end lost 4 bases, and 15 bases lay between the germline ends. This CDR3 comprises 14 residues. CDR3 protein: CASPRAGRYNEQFF. DNA of the CDR3: TGTGCCAGCCCGAGGGCGGGGAGATACAATGAGCAGTTCTTC.

This rearrangement joins TRBV5-1 to TRBJ1-2, with 9 bases aligning to TRBD1. V dropped 0 bases and J dropped 3; count of bases not matched to a gene: 3. Looked up from germline, CDR1 is SGHRS and CDR2 is YFSETQ. This CDR3 spans 15 amino acids. The CDR3 here is CASSLDDRGDYGYTF. CDR3 nucleotides: TGCGCCAGCAGCTTGGATGACAGGGGGGACTATGGCTACACCTTC.

The chain couples TRBV10-1 to TRBJ1-5; the D gene is possibly TRBD1 (6 bases). Between the trimmed V and J ends, which lost 4 bases and 4 bases, there was a span of 11 bases. CDR1 and CDR2 (germline): WNHNN, SYGVQD (reference sequence). This CDR3 has 14 amino acids. CDR3 in DNA: TGCGCCAGCAGTGGCGGGGGGCTTAATCAGCCCCAGCATTTT. It is translated as CASSGGGLNQPQHF.

This chain connects TRBV19 to TRBJ1-3; D gene ambiguous. Germline-derived CDR1 and CDR2 are LNHDA and SQIVND (reference sequence). Trimming pared 1 base from V and 0 bases from J, leaving 4 bases between. The CDR3 sequence is 14 residues long. CDR3 coding DNA: TGTGCCAGTAGTATAGTCAGCTCTGGAAACACCATATATTTT. Its translation is CASSIVSSGNTIYF.

This clone came up a few times. V gene TRBV29-1 combines with J gene TRBJ1-2; TRBD1 aligns across 8 bases. The CDR3 runs to 14 residues. The V gene's germline CDR1 is SQVTM and CDR2 ANQGSEA. V shed 2 bases and J 4 bases; nucleotides not matched to a gene: 6. For the CDR3, the DNA is TGCAGCGTTGAACCTAAGGACAGGGTCTATGGCTACACCTTC. Translated: CSVEPKDRVYGYTF.

The rearrangement uses TRBV30 and TRBJ1-5; the D gene is possibly TRBD1 (6 bases). The CDR3 totals 13 residues. Germline V gene lookup returns CDR1 GTSNPN and CDR2 SVGIG (reference sequence). Between the trimmed V and J ends, which lost 1 base and 8 bases, there was a span of 12 bases. CDR3 bases: TGTGCCTGGAGTGCAGGGGCAGTGGAGCCCCAGCATTTT. Amino acids: CAWSAGAVEPQHF.

The chain couples TRBV5-4 to TRBJ1-2; perhaps TRBD1 as D (6 bases). Per germline, CDR1 SGHNT and CDR2 YYREEE (reference sequence). The CDR3 has 16 residues. With 4 bases removed from V and 3 bases from J, the gap between germline ends came to 19 bases. CDR3 in DNA: TGTGCCAGCAGCGAAAGACTCGGAACAGGGTACTATGGCTACACCTTC. It codes for CASSERLGTGYYGYTF.

V and J are TRBV4-1 and TRBJ1-2; possible D gene TRBD1, 5 bases. Trimming left V 0 bases short and J 4 bases short, with 15 bases between. The CDR3 loop spans 16 amino acids. Per the germline V gene, CDR1 is MGHRA and CDR2 is YSYEKL. The CDR3 region is CASSQDGQGRAYGYTF. Written as DNA, the CDR3 is TGCGCCAGCAGCCAAGACGGGCAGGGTAGGGCCTATGGCTACACCTTC.

This clone was seen only a few times. This sequence joins TRBV4-1 and TRBJ1-2; 7 bases match TRBD1. The J segment lost 4 bases and the V segment lost 4 bases, leaving 6 bases of the junction unmatched. This CDR3 region has 14 residues. Germline values: CDR1 MGHRA, CDR2 YSYEKL. The CDR3, as DNA: TGCGCCAGCAGCCCCACAGGGGATCCCTATGGCTACACCTTC. It codes for CASSPTGDPYGYTF.

The chain recombines TRBV4-3 with TRBJ2-7, with D possibly being TRBD1 (6 bases). The CDR3 has 16 amino acids. CDR1 and CDR2 from the germline V gene are LGHNA and YSLEER. V lost 1 base and J lost 0, with 13 bases in between. The CDR3 protein is CASSQVQGVFSYEQYF. In DNA form, the CDR3 reads TGCGCCAGCAGCCAAGTACAGGGAGTCTTCTCCTACGAGCAGTACTTC.

The chain links TRBV3-1 (or the pseudogene TRBV3-2) to TRBJ2-1, with no clear D. Germline V lookup: CDR1 LGHDT, CDR2 YNNKEL (reference sequence). This CDR3 has 14 residues. V dropped 2 bases and J dropped 8 bases, with 13 bases sitting between them. The CDR3 DNA follows: TGTGCCAGCAGCCAAACCCGAGTTTCCGATGAGCAGTTCTTC. Translating gives CASSQTRVSDEQFF.

This clone occurred once. V is TRBV11-2 and J is TRBJ2-2; 10 bases align to TRBD2. The length of the CDR3 is 17 residues. J gave up 4 bases and V 3 bases, and 8 bases lay outside the gene matches. Germline V gives CDR1 SGHAT, CDR2 FQNNGV. CDR3 protein: CASSFPGLATPTGELFF. The CDR3 nucleotides are TGTGCCAGCAGCTTTCCGGGACTAGCGACACCCACCGGGGAGCTGTTTTTT.

The chain links TRBV12-2 to TRBJ1-2; TRBD1 reflects the table's D call only, with no check against the DNA. TRBV12-2 is noted as a pseudogene. The CDR3 has 16 residues. The CDR3 coding sequence is TGTGCAAGTCGCTTAGAGTCCGGAACAGGGGGCCTTGGCTACACCTTC. As protein: CASRLESGTGGLGYTF.

The chain links TRBV5-1 to TRBJ1-6; TRBD1 is a possible D gene (6 bases). The CDR3 extends over 13 amino acids. Looked up from germline, CDR1 is SGHRS and CDR2 is YFSETQ. V shed 7 bases and J shed 7 bases, with 12 bases lying between them. CDR3 in DNA: TGCGCCAGCCAGGGGCAGGGGAATTCACCCCTCCACTTT. Translating gives CASQGQGNSPLHF.